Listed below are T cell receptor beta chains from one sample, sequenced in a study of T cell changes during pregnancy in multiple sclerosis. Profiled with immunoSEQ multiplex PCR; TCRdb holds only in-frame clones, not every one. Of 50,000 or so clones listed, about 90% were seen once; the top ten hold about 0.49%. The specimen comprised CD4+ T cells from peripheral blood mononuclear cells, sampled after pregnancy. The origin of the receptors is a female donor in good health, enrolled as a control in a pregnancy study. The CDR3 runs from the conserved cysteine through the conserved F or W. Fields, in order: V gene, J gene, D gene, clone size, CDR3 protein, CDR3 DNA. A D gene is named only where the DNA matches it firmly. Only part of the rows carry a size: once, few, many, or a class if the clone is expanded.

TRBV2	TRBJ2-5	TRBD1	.	CASRTGDYQETQYF	TGTGCCAGCCGGACAGGAGACTACCAAGAGACCCAGTACTTC
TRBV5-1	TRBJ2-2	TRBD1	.	CASTRTGEVTGELFF	TGCGCCAGCACACGGACAGGGGAGGTTACCGGGGAGCTGTTTTTT
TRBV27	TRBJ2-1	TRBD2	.	CASSSPLAEYNEQFF	TGTGCCAGCAGCTCCCCGCTAGCGGAGTACAATGAGCAGTTCTTC
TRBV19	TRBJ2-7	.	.	CASSAAGTHSYEQYF	TGTGCCAGTAGTGCCGCCGGGACTCATTCCTACGAGCAGTACTTC
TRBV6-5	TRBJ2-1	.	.	CASTRGAYNEQFF	TGTGCCAGCACCAGGGGTGCCTACAATGAGCAGTTCTTC
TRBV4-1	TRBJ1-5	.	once	CASSQGVRDYSNQPQHF	TGCGCCAGCAGCCAAGGGGTGCGGGACTATAGCAATCAGCCCCAGCATTTT
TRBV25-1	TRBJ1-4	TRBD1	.	CASSDQGQVATNEKLFF	TGTGCCAGCAGTGACCAGGGACAGGTTGCAACTAATGAAAAACTGTTTTTT
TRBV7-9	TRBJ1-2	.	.	CASSLNSYGYTF	TGTGCCAGCAGCTTAAATAGCTATGGCTACACCTTC
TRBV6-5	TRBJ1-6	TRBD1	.	CASSRQGGNSPLHF	TGTGCCAGCAGTCGACAGGGTGGTAATTCACCCCTCCACTTT
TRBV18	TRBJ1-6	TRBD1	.	CASSPRQGAGDSPLHF	TGTGCCAGCTCACCTAGACAGGGGGCAGGAGATTCACCCCTCCACTTT
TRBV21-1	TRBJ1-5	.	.	CASSRPGTGGIDSNQPQHF	TGTGCCAGCAGCCGGCCCGGGACAGGGGGGATCGATAGCAATCAGCCCCAGCATTTT
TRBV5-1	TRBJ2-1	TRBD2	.	CASSLEAGGLNEQFF	TGCGCCAGCAGCTTGGAGGCGGGGGGCCTGAATGAGCAGTTCTTC
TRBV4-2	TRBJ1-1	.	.	CASSQEVGGYTEAFF	TGTGCCAGCAGCCAAGAAGTAGGAGGGTACACTGAAGCTTTCTTT
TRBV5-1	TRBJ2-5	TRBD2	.	CASSSEPTSGGAGETQYF	TGCGCCAGCAGCTCAGAACCCACTAGCGGGGGGGCCGGAGAGACCCAGTACTTC
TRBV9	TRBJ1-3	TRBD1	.	CASSANRGQGGNTIYF	TGTGCCAGCAGCGCCAACAGGGGGCAGGGAGGAAACACCATATATTTT
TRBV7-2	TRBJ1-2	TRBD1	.	CASSRTGGGNYGYTF	TGTGCCAGCAGCCGAACAGGGGGCGGGAACTATGGCTACACCTTC
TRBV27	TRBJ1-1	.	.	CASSLDGGDTEAFF	TGTGCCAGCAGTTTAGATGGGGGGGACACTGAAGCTTTCTTT
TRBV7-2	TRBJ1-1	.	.	CASSYKQGNTEAFF	TGTGCCAGCAGCTACAAACAGGGAAACACTGAAGCTTTCTTT
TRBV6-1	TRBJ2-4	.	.	CASSESLSGKNIQYF	TGTGCCAGCAGTGAAAGTTTGAGCGGCAAAAACATTCAGTACTTC
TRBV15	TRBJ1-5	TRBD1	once	CATSRAQTGGIGQPQHF	TGTGCCACCAGCAGAGCTCAGACAGGGGGCATTGGGCAGCCCCAGCATTTT
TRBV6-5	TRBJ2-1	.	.	CASSEVSSYNEQFF	TGTGCCAGCAGTGAGGTGAGCTCCTACAATGAGCAGTTCTTC
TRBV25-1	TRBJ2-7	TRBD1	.	CASSDLGQGNEQYF	TGTGCCAGCAGTGATTTGGGACAGGGGAACGAGCAGTACTTC
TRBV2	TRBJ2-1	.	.	CASSSSEQFF	TGTGCCAGCAGTTCGTCTGAGCAGTTCTTC
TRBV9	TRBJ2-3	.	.	CASSVAAAGATDTQYF	TGTGCCAGCAGCGTCGCCGCGGCGGGGGCCACAGATACGCAGTATTTT
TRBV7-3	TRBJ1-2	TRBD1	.	CASSSGTGERGYTF	TGTGCCAGCAGCTCGGGGACAGGGGAGCGTGGCTACACCTTC
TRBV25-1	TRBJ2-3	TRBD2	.	CASSELTSGGTDTQYF	TGTGCCAGCAGTGAATTAACTAGCGGGGGGACAGATACGCAGTATTTT
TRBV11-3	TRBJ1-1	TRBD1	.	CASSLETGEAFF	TGTGCCAGCAGCTTGGAGACAGGGGAAGCTTTCTTT
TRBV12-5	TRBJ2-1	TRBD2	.	CASGLAAGGLSYNEQFF	TGTGCTAGTGGTTTGGCTGCGGGGGGGCTCTCCTACAATGAGCAGTTCTTC
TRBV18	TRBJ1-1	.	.	CASSPAGNDYGVDAFF	TGTGCCAGCTCACCAGCCGGGAACGACTATGGGGTCGATGCTTTCTTT
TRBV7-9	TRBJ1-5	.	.	CASSSLKGGQPQHF	TGTGCCAGCAGCAGTTTAAAAGGAGGTCAGCCCCAGCATTTT
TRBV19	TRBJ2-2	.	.	CASTPGAGANTGELFF	TGTGCCAGTACCCCAGGGGCGGGGGCGAACACCGGGGAGCTGTTTTTT
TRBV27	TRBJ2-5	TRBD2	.	CASRRGGEKTQYF	TGTGCCAGCCGACGGGGGGGGGAAAAGACCCAGTACTTC
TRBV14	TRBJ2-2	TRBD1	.	CASSRHPGQGNTGELFF	TGTGCCAGCAGCCGTCATCCGGGACAGGGGAACACCGGGGAGCTGTTTTTT
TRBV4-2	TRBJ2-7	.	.	CASSQDYSPLLEQYF	TGTGCCAGCAGCCAAGACTACAGTCCATTGTTGGAGCAGTACTTC
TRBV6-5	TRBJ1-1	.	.	CASSDEQGYTEAFF	TGTGCCAGCAGCGATGAACAGGGCTACACTGAAGCTTTCTTT
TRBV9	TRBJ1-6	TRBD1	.	CASSGRQGESPLHF	TGTGCCAGCAGCGGCCGACAGGGGGAGTCACCCCTCCACTTT
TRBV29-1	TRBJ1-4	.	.	CSVSTGSREKLFF	TGCAGCGTATCAACAGGGTCGAGGGAAAAACTGTTTTTT
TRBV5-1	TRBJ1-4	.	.	CASSLDPLAGLGEKLFF	TGCGCCAGCAGCTTAGATCCCCTCGCGGGGCTAGGTGAAAAACTGTTTTTT
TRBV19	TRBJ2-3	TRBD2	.	CASSSSGVLDTQYF	TGTGCCAGTAGTAGTAGCGGGGTGCTAGATACGCAGTATTTT
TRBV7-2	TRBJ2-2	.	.	CASRADPNTGELFF	TGTGCCAGTAGAGCGGACCCGAACACCGGGGAGCTGTTTTTT
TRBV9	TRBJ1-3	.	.	CASSVDAGSWSGNTIYF	TGTGCCAGCAGCGTAGATGCAGGATCATGGTCTGGAAACACCATATATTTT
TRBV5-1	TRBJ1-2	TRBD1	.	CASNLGTGDGYTF	TGCGCCAGCAACTTAGGGACAGGGGATGGCTACACCTTC